A single sample is the source of the 9 T cell receptor beta chains below, sequenced in a study of OX40 agonist ivuxolimab in advanced cancers. Here immunoSEQ multiplex PCR was the method, and the copy in TCRdb shows in-frame clones only, minus some. This sample has just under 75,000 clones, with around nine tenths found just once. The starting material was CD4+ or CD8+ T cells sorted from blood, obtained in a trial of the OX40 agonist ivuxolimab. These receptors were taken from an adult with an advanced solid tumor such as melanoma, head and neck, liver or kidney cancer.

V is TRBV5-1 and J is TRBJ2-1; 10 nucleotides agree with TRBD1. Losses at the gene ends were 4 bases for V and 9 bases for J; bases not matched to a gene: 10. The CDR3 runs to 15 residues. Germline V gene sequence: CDR1 SGHRS, CDR2 YFSETQ. CDR3 DNA sequence: TGCGCCAGCAGCCCACGGACAGGGGGGATCGGTGAGCAGTTCTTC. This gives the protein CASSPRTGGIGEQFF.

This clone occurred a few times. CDR3 in DNA: TGTGCCAGCAGCCCCCGGCCAGGAAATGAAAAACTGTTTTTT. This sequence encodes CASSPRPGNEKLFF. The chain combines TRBV2 with TRBJ1-4, with D unclear. The CDR3 runs 14 residues. Per the germline V gene, CDR1 is SNHLY and CDR2 is FYNNEI. V was clipped by 6 bases and J by 5 bases, with 13 bases between them. Drawing the rest from reference TRBV2 and TRBJ1-4, the complete variable domain is EPEVTQTPSHQVTQMGQEVILRCVPISNHLYFYWYRQILGQKVEFLVSFYNNEISEKSEIFDDQFSVERPDGSNFTLKIRSTKLEDSAMYFCASSPRPGNEKLFFGSGTQLSVL.

The CDR3: CASSSSAPGVEQFF. CDR3 sequence (DNA): TGCGCCAGCAGTAGCTCGGCCCCGGGGGTAGAGCAGTTCTTC. The V gene is TRBV10-1, the J gene TRBJ2-1; maybe TRBD2 (6 bases). CDR3 length: 14 amino acids. Per the germline V gene, CDR1 is WNHNN and CDR2 is SYGVQD (reference sequence). V gave up 5 bases and J gave up 10 bases, with 18 bases separating them.

The chain couples TRBV6-5 to TRBJ2-7, with 8 positions matching TRBD2. V lost 5 bases, J lost 4 bases, and 10 bases stayed unmatched. The CDR3 length is 15 residues. Germline V CDR1 and CDR2: MNHEY, SVGAGI. CDR3 DNA: TGTGCCAGCAGTCGCGAGCGGGAGTATACGTACGAGCAGTACTTC. Its translation is CASSREREYTYEQYF.

V and J are TRBV19 and TRBJ1-2; TRBD1 matches at 7 bases. In germline, CDR1 is LNHDA, CDR2 SQIVND (reference sequence). The ends lost 5 bases at V and 4 bases at J; junction bases unmatched: 13. The CDR3 covers 16 residues. The CDR3 region is CASSHATGDLLYGYTF. CDR3 in DNA: TGTGCCAGTAGTCATGCAACAGGGGACCTACTCTATGGCTACACCTTC.

The rearrangement joins TRBV10-3 to TRBJ2-6; 10 bases are shared with TRBD1. CDR1 and CDR2 from the germline V gene are ENHRY and SYGVKD. With V trimmed by 6 bases and J by 1 base, 0 bases remained unmatched. The CDR3 consists of 15 residues. CDR3 bases: TGTGCCATCAGGGACAGGGGGTCTGGGGCCAACGTCCTGACTTTC. Protein: CAIRDRGSGANVLTF.

The V call is TRBV5-1, the J call TRBJ2-3; D is perhaps TRBD1 or TRBD2 (5 bases each). The germline V gene encodes CDR1 SGHRS and CDR2 YFSETQ. The CDR3 runs to 17 residues. Trimming took 4 bases from V and 5 from J, leaving 23 bases between them. CDR3: CASSPASGTQRGDTQYF. CDR3 nucleotide sequence: TGCGCCAGCAGCCCAGCGTCTGGGACCCAGAGGGGAGATACGCAGTATTTT. The variable domain in full, completed from reference TRBV5-1 and TRBJ2-3, reads KAGVTQTPRYLIKTRGQQVTLSCSPISGHRSVSWYQQTPGQGLQFLFEYFSETQRNKGNFPGRFSGRQFSNSRSEMNVSTLELGDSALYLCASSPASGTQRGDTQYFGPGTRLTVL.

The rearrangement uses TRBV10-3 and TRBJ2-1, with D perhaps matching TRBD1 (6 bases). V lost 6 bases and J lost 4, with 16 bases in between. This CDR3 spans 15 amino acids. Looked up from germline, CDR1 is ENHRY and CDR2 is SYGVKD. The CDR3: CAISPVGARYNEQFF. CDR3 sequence (DNA): TGTGCCATCAGCCCAGTGGGGGCAAGATACAATGAGCAGTTCTTC.

The J gene is TRBJ1-4, the V gene TRBV5-5; D call uncertain. This CDR3 has 17 amino acids. The V end lost 4 bases, the J end lost 0 bases, and 16 bases lay between the germline ends. The V gene's germline CDR1 is SGHKS and CDR2 YYEKEE (reference sequence). CDR3 DNA sequence: TGTGCCAGCAGCCCGACTGGTCACCGGGCAACTAATGAAAAACTGTTTTTT. Protein sequence: CASSPTGHRATNEKLFF.